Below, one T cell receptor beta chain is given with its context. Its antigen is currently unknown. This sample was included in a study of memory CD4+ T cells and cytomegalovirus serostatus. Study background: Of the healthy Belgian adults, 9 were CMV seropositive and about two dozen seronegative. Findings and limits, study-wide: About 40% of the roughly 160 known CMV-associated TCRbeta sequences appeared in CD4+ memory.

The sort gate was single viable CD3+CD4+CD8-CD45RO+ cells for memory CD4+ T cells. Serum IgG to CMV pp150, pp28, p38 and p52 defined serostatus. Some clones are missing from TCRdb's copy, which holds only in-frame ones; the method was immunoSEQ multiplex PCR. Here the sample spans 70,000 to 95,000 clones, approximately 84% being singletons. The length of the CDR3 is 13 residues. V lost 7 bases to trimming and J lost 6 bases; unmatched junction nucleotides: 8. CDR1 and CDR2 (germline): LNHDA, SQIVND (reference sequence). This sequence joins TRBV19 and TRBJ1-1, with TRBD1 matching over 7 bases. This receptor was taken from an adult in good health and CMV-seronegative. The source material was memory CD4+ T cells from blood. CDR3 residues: CASTPQGSSEAFF. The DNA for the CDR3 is TGTGCCAGTACCCCACAGGGGAGTTCTGAAGCTTTCTTT.